The 26 T cell receptor beta chains presented below share a single source sample, sequenced in a study of blood T cell repertoires in COVID-19. This table comes from immunoSEQ multiplex PCR, and its TCRdb copy is limited to in-frame clones, with some not included. The sample records around 190,000 clones, roughly 83% being singletons. The sequencing sample was made of PBMCs or T cells enriched from blood (not recorded which). The receptors come from a man in his forties with acute COVID-19.

The V and J genes are TRBV6-5 and TRBJ2-7; 7 bases agree with TRBD1. The CDR3 covers 13 residues. CDR1 MNHEY and CDR2 SVGAGI come from the germline V gene. V lost 6 bases, J lost 3 bases, and 5 bases stayed unmatched. This CDR3 reads CASRTGRNYEQYF. DNA of the CDR3: TGTGCCAGCAGGACAGGGCGAAACTACGAGCAGTACTTC.

The genes are TRBV5-1 and TRBJ2-5; 9 positions match TRBD1. Germline V gene sequence: CDR1 SGHRS, CDR2 YFSETQ. This CDR3 spans 15 amino acids. V lost 4 bases to trimming and J lost 5 bases; unmatched junction nucleotides: 9. The CDR3 DNA follows: TGCGCCAGCAGCAAGACAGGGGGTGAGTGGGAGACCCAGTACTTC. Protein: CASSKTGGEWETQYF.

This chain connects TRBV19 to TRBJ1-5; 7 positions match TRBD1. CDR3 size: 16 residues. Germline V gives CDR1 LNHDA, CDR2 SQIVND (reference sequence). V lost 3 bases and J lost 5; bases outside the gene matches: 10. CDR3 in amino acids: CASSMTWDRPYQPQHF. Written as DNA, the CDR3 is TGTGCCAGTAGTATGACTTGGGACAGACCTTATCAGCCCCAGCATTTT. Full variable domain (outside the CDR3, taken from reference TRBV19 and TRBJ1-5): DGGITQSPKYLFRKEGQNVTLSCEQNLNHDAMYWYRQDPGQGLRLIYYSQIVNDFQKGDIAEGYSVSREKKESFPLTVTSAQKNPTAFYLCASSMTWDRPYQPQHFGDGTRLSIL.

This chain connects TRBV5-1 to TRBJ1-1; 9 bases are a match to TRBD1. The germline gives CDR1 SGHRS, CDR2 YFSETQ. The V gene end was trimmed by 0 bases and the J gene end by 3 bases; junction bases not matched to a gene: 6. The CDR3 covers 16 residues. CDR3 DNA: TGCGCCAGCAGCTTGGGTGGACAGGGGTGGGACACTGAAGCTTTCTTT. Amino acids: CASSLGGQGWDTEAFF.

This chain uses TRBV29-1 with TRBJ1-2, with 7 bases fitting TRBD1. V lost 6 bases and J lost 3; bases outside the gene matches: 7. The CDR3 extends over 13 amino acids. Germline lookup yields CDR1 SQVTM and CDR2 ANQGSEA. The CDR3 loop reads CSVGSTGDYGYTF. The CDR3 DNA reads as TGCAGCGTGGGAAGCACAGGGGACTATGGCTACACCTTC.

The rearrangement joins TRBV2 to TRBJ2-2; 7 bases line up with TRBD2. The germline V gene encodes CDR1 SNHLY and CDR2 FYNNEI. V lost 2 bases to trimming and J lost 6 bases; unmatched junction nucleotides: 9. This CDR3 region has 16 residues. The CDR3, as DNA: TGTGCCAGCAGTGAAAGGGGAGGGCAGGCCCCCGGGGAGCTGTTTTTT. This translates into CASSERGGQAPGELFF.

The DNA of the CDR3 is TGTGCCAGCAGCTATGGAATGGGGGGGAATTCCAGGGCTTTCTTT. This sequence encodes CASSYGMGGNSRAFF. The J gene is TRBJ1-1, the V gene TRBV7-9; tentatively, D is TRBD1 (5 bases). CDR3 length: 15 residues. Between the trimmed V and J ends, which lost 4 bases and 11 bases, there was a span of 23 bases. CDR1 and CDR2 (germline): SEHNR, FQNEAQ (reference sequence).

The CDR3 DNA reads as TGTGCCAGCAGGGAAAGGACACAAATCTATGGCTACACCTTC. Its protein is CASRERTQIYGYTF. The V call is TRBV7-2, the J call TRBJ1-2, with D maybe TRBD1 (5 bases). V shed 6 bases and J shed 4 bases, with 15 bases lying between them. This CDR3 comprises 14 residues. CDR1 is SGHTA, CDR2 FQGNSA, per germline. The whole variable domain, filled in from reference TRBV7-2 and TRBJ1-2, reads GAGVSQSPSNKVTEKGKDVELRCDPISGHTALYWYRQSLGQGLEFLIYFQGNSAPDKSGLPSDRFSAERTGGSVSTLTIQRTQQEDSAVYLCASRERTQIYGYTFGSGTRLTVV.

The rearrangement links TRBV18 to TRBJ1-1; D gene unclear. Germline loops: CDR1 KGHSH, CDR2 LQKENI. V lost 3 bases and J 1 base, leaving 12 bases between the germline ends. The CDR3 length is 15 residues. The CDR3 DNA reads as TGTGCCAGCTCACCCGGGATAGGAGGGAACACTGAAGCTTTCTTT. Translated: CASSPGIGGNTEAFF. The full variable domain, with the rest looked up from reference TRBV18 and TRBJ1-1, is NAGVMQNPRHLVRRRGQEARLRCSPMKGHSHVYWYRQLPEEGLKFMVYLQKENIIDESGMPKERFSAEFPKEGPSILRIQQVVRGDSAAYFCASSPGIGGNTEAFFGQGTRLTVV.

This clone came up once. The V and J genes are TRBV28 and TRBJ2-2; the D gene is possibly TRBD1 (5 bases). The V and J ends lost 3 bases and 4 bases respectively, with 9 bases between them. The CDR3 contains 14 residues. The germline CDR1 and CDR2 sequences are MDHEN and SYDVKM. The CDR3 sequence is CASSFRVSTGELFF. The CDR3 coding sequence is TGTGCCAGCAGTTTCAGGGTTAGCACCGGGGAGCTGTTTTTT.

The chain joins TRBV4-1 to TRBJ1-1, with 7 positions matching TRBD1. The CDR3 consists of 14 residues. The V gene end was trimmed by 6 bases and the J gene end by 5 bases; junction bases not matched to a gene: 9. The germline V gene has CDR1 MGHRA and CDR2 YSYEKL. CDR3 in amino acids: CASSPKTGITEAFF. In DNA, the CDR3 is TGCGCCAGCAGTCCAAAGACAGGGATTACTGAAGCTTTCTTT.

V usage is TRBV28 and J usage is TRBJ1-1, with TRBD1 matching over 7 bases. Trimming cost V 6 bases and J 0 bases; bases outside gene matches: 10. This CDR3 has 16 amino acids. The germline V gene encodes CDR1 MDHEN and CDR2 SYDVKM. CDR3: CASRTGINKMNTEAFF. CDR3 nucleotides: TGTGCCAGCAGGACAGGGATAAATAAAATGAACACTGAAGCTTTCTTT.

The J gene is TRBJ1-2, the V gene TRBV2; 7 positions match TRBD1. The germline V gene has CDR1 SNHLY and CDR2 FYNNEI. This CDR3 contains 11 residues. V lost 8 bases, J lost 8 bases, and 5 bases stayed unmatched. The CDR3 sequence: CASSGGGGYTF. In DNA form, the CDR3 reads TGTGCCAGCTCTGGAGGGGGCGGCTACACCTTC.

This chain connects TRBV19 to TRBJ1-6, with D possibly matching TRBD1 (5 bases). Germline values: CDR1 LNHDA, CDR2 SQIVND (reference sequence). The CDR3 is 16 residues long. Trimming shortened V by 3 bases and J by 7 bases, and 16 bases separated the two germline ends. CDR3 protein: CASSILRAAPNSPLHF. Written as DNA, the CDR3 is TGTGCCAGTAGTATTCTCAGGGCCGCGCCAAATTCACCCCTCCACTTT.

J is TRBJ1-5 and V is TRBV18; 8 positions match TRBD1. The germline CDR1 and CDR2 sequences are KGHSH and LQKENI. The CDR3 extends over 14 amino acids. The trim removed 3 bases at V and 6 bases at J, leaving 4 bases unmatched. The CDR3 here is CASSPGQGSQPQHF. The CDR3 DNA follows: TGTGCCAGCTCACCTGGACAGGGCAGTCAGCCCCAGCATTTT.

V is TRBV5-4 and J is TRBJ1-6, with D possibly matching TRBD1 (6 bases). This CDR3 is built from 17 residues. The germline CDR1 and CDR2 sequences are SGHNT and YYREEE (reference sequence). With 4 bases removed from V and 3 bases from J, the gap between germline ends came to 17 bases. As DNA, the CDR3 is TGTGCCAGCAGCCCGGGGCCAGGGGACGACTATAATTCACCCCTCCACTTT. Amino acid sequence: CASSPGPGDDYNSPLHF.

The gene calls are TRBV10-3 and TRBJ2-7; weak D call: TRBD1 (5 bases). Trimming took 2 bases from V and 0 from J, leaving 8 bases between them. Per germline, CDR1 ENHRY and CDR2 SYGVKD. The CDR3 contains 14 residues. The CDR3 nucleotides read TGTGCCATCAGTGAGAGGGGAAGCTCCTACGAGCAGTACTTC. Protein product: CAISERGSSYEQYF.

The chain employs TRBV5-4 and TRBJ2-7, with D uncertain. The CDR3 contains 15 residues. Trimming pared 0 bases from V and 0 bases from J, leaving 10 bases between. CDR1 is SGHNT and CDR2 is YYREEE in the germline V gene (reference sequence). The CDR3 protein is CASSLESLSSYEQYF. CDR3 sequence (DNA): TGTGCCAGCAGCTTGGAGTCTCTCAGCTCCTACGAGCAGTACTTC. Variable domain in full (rest from reference TRBV5-4 and TRBJ2-7): ETGVTQSPTHLIKTRGQQVTLRCSSQSGHNTVSWYQQALGQGPQFIFQYYREEENGRGNFPPRFSGLQFPNYSSELNVNALELDDSALYLCASSLESLSSYEQYFGPGTRLTVT.

Notes on this clone: Other DNA sequences in the same sample also yield this CDR3. The V call is TRBV2, the J call TRBJ2-3; 12 nucleotides line up with TRBD2. V lost 5 bases, J lost 0 bases, and 6 bases stayed unmatched. Per germline, CDR1 SNHLY and CDR2 FYNNEI. The CDR3 is 17 amino acids. The chain's CDR3 is CASSRWTSGVSTDTQYF. The DNA of the CDR3 is TGTGCCAGCAGTCGGTGGACTAGCGGGGTTAGCACAGATACGCAGTATTTT.

The genes are TRBV9 and TRBJ2-1, with 9 bases lining up with TRBD2. Germline V gene lookup returns CDR1 SGDLS and CDR2 YYNGEE. The CDR3 runs to 15 residues. J lost 8 bases, V lost 3 bases, and 9 bases had no gene match. CDR3 bases: TGTGCCAGCAGCGCCTATAGCGGGAGCTCTGATGAGCAGTTCTTC. Amino acid sequence: CASSAYSGSSDEQFF. Together with reference TRBV9 and TRBJ2-1, the CDR3 gives the full variable domain: DSGVTQTPKHLITATGQRVTLRCSPRSGDLSVYWYQQSLDQGLQFLIQYYNGEERAKGNILERFSAQQFPDLHSELNLSSLELGDSALYFCASSAYSGSSDEQFFGPGTRLTVL.

The rearrangement uses TRBV3-1 (or the pseudogene TRBV3-2) and TRBJ2-7; 11 nucleotides line up with TRBD1. There are 15 residues in the CDR3. The germline gives CDR1 LGHDT, CDR2 YNNKEL (reference sequence). V was clipped by 7 bases and J by 3 bases; unmatched bases: 8. The CDR3 spells CASTSEGTGGYEQYF. The CDR3 nucleotides are TGTGCCAGCACCTCCGAAGGGACAGGGGGCTACGAGCAGTACTTC.

The chain links TRBV30 to TRBJ2-4; TRBD2 aligns across 8 bases. The CDR3 has 20 residues. The trim removed 0 bases at V and 0 bases at J, leaving 16 bases unmatched. Looked up from germline, CDR1 is GTSNPN and CDR2 is SVGIG (reference sequence). The CDR3 region has the DNA TGTGCCTGGAGTGTAGGATTAAGCGGGAGCTTCCTCCTAGCCAAAAACATTCAGTACTTC. Protein: CAWSVGLSGSFLLAKNIQYF.

This clone was observed a few times. The J gene is TRBJ2-3, the V gene TRBV6-5, with 10 bases matching TRBD2. The CDR3 runs 14 residues. CDR1 is MNHEY and CDR2 is SVGAGI in the germline V gene. V trimming: 8 bases; J trimming: 5 bases; junction bases outside the gene matches: 7. CDR3 DNA sequence: TGTGCCAGCCGGCTAGCGGGAGCGCTAGATACGCAGTATTTT. Encoded protein: CASRLAGALDTQYF.

The chain combines TRBV7-8 with TRBJ1-1; D gene ambiguous. The germline V gene has CDR1 SGHVS and CDR2 FQNEAQ. V shed 5 bases and J shed 5 bases, with 15 bases lying between them. This CDR3 contains 14 residues. The CDR3 DNA reads TGTGCCAGCAGCGAGGGAAGGGCGGCAACTGAAGCTTTCTTT. This sequence encodes CASSEGRAATEAFF.

This clone was picked up a small number of times. CDR3 sequence: CASSFAQGARSEKLFF. The DNA for the CDR3 is TGCGCCAGCAGCTTCGCACAGGGGGCTAGGAGTGAAAAACTGTTTTTT. V gene TRBV5-1 combines with J gene TRBJ1-4, with 9 positions matching TRBD1. V lost 2 bases to trimming and J lost 7 bases; unmatched junction nucleotides: 9. The CDR3 is 16 amino acids. CDR1 SGHRS and CDR2 YFSETQ come from the germline V gene.

The rearrangement links TRBV11-3 to TRBJ2-1; 7 nucleotides align to TRBD2. This CDR3 contains 14 residues. Germline loops: CDR1 SGHNT, CDR2 YENEEA. Trimming cost V 4 bases and J 7 bases; bases outside gene matches: 7. The CDR3 bases are TGTGCCAGCAGCTACGAGGGAGGGATGAATGAGCAGTTCTTC. This sequence encodes CASSYEGGMNEQFF.